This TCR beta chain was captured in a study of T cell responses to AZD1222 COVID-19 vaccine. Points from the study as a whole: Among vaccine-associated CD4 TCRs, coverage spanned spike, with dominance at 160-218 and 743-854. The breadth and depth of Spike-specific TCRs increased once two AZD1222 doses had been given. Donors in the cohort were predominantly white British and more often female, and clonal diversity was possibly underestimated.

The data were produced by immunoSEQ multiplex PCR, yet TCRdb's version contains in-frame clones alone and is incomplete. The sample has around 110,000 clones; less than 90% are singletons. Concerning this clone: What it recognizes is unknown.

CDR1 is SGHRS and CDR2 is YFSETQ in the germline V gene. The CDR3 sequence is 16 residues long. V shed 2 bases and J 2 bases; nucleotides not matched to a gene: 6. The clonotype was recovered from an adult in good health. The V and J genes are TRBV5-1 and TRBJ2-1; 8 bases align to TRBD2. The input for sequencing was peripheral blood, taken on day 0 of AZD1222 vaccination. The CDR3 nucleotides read TGCGCCAGCAGCTTAGACAGCGGGGGTCCCTACAATGAGCAGTTCTTC. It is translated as CASSLDSGGPYNEQFF.